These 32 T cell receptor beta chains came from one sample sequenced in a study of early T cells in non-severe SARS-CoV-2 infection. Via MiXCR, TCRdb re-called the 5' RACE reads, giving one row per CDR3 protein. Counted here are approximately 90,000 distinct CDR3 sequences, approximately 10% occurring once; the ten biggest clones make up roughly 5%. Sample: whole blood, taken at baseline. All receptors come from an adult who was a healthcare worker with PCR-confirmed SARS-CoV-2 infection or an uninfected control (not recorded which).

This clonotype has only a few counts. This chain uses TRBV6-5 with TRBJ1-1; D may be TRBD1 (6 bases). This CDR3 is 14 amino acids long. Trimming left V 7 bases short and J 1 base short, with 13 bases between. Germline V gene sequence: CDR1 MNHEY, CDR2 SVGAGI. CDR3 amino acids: CASTTGFENTEAFF. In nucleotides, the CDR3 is TGTGCCAGCACTACAGGGTTCGAGAACACTGAAGCTTTCTTT.

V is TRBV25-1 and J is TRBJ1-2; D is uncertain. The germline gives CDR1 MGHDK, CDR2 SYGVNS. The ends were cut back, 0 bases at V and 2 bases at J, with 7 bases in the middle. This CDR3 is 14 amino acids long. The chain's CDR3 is CASSEYVDNYGYTF. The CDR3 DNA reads TGTGCCAGCAGTGAATATGTGGACAACTATGGCTACACCTTC.

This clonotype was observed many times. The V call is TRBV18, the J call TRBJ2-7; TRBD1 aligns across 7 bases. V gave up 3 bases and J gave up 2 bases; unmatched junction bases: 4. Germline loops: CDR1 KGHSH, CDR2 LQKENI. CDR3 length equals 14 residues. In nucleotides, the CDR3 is TGTGCCAGCTCACCCCGGGACAGTGCCTACGAGCAGTACTTC. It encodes CASSPRDSAYEQYF.

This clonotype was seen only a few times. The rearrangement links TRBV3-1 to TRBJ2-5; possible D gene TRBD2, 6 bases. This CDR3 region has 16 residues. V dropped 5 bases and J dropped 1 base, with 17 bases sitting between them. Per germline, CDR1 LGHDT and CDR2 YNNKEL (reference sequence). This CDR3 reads CASSISAGTLQETQYF. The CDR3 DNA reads TGTGCCAGCAGCATATCGGCAGGGACTCTCCAAGAGACCCAGTACTTC.

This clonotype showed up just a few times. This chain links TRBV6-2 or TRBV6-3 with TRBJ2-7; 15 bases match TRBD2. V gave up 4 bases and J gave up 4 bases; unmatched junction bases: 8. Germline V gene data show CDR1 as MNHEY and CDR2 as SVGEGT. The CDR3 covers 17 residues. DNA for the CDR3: TGTGCCAGCAGTTCCTTGGGACTAGCGGGAGGAAGGTACGAGCAGTACTTC. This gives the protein CASSSLGLAGGRYEQYF.

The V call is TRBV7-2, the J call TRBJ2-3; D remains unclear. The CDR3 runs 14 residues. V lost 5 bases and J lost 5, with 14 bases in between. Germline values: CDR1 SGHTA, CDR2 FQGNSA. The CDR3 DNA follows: TGTGCCAGCAGCCCCCAAGCCACTGGAGATACGCAGTATTTT. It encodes CASSPQATGDTQYF.

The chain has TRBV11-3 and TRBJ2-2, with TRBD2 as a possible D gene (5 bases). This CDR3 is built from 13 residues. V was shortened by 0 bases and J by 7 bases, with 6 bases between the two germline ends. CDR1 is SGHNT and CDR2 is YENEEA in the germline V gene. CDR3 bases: TGTGCCAGCAGCTTAGATCGGGACGGGGAGCTGTTTTTT. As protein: CASSLDRDGELFF.

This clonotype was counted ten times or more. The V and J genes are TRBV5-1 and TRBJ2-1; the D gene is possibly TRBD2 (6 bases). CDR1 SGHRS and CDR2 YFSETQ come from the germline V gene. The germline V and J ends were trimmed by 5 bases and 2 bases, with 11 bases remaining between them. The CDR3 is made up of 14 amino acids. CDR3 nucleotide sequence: TGCGCCAGCAGAACCGGAGGGCCCTACAATGAGCAGTTCTTC. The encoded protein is CASRTGGPYNEQFF.

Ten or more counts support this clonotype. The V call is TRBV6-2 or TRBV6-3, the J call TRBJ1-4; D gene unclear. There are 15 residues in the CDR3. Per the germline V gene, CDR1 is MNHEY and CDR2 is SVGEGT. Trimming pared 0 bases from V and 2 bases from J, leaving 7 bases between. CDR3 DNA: TGTGCCAGCAGTTACTCGACCGGGACTAATGAAAAACTGTTTTTT. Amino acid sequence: CASSYSTGTNEKLFF.

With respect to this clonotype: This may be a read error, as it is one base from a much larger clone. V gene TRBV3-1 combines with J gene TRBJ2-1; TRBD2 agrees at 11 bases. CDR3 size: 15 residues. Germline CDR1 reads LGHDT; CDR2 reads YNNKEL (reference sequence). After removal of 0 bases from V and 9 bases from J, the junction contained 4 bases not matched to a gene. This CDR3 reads CASSQDSGGVGEQFF. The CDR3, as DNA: TGTGCCAGCAGCCAAGATAGCGGGGGGGTTGGTGAGCAGTTCTTC.

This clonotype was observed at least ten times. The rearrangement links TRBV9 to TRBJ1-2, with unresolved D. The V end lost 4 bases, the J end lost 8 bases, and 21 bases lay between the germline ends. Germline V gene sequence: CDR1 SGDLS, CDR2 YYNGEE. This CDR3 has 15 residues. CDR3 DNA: TGTGCCAGCAGCCGAGGAGGGAAGGTGTTTCGGGGCTACACCTTC. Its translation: CASSRGGKVFRGYTF.

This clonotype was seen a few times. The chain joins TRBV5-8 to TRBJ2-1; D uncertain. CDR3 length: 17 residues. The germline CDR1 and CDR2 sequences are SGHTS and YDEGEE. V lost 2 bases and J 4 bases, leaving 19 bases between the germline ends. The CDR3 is CASSFSYNMAPYNEQFF. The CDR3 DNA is TGTGCCAGCAGCTTCTCTTACAACATGGCACCATACAATGAGCAGTTCTTC.

CDR3 amino acids: CASSFRLAGTPDTQYF. CDR3 DNA sequence: TGTGCCAGCAGTTTCAGGTTGGCGGGAACGCCAGATACGCAGTATTTT. The chain joins TRBV27 to TRBJ2-3; D might be TRBD2 (6 bases). V was pared by 3 bases and J by 4 bases, with 17 bases between. Germline V CDR1 and CDR2: MNHEY, SMNVEV (reference sequence). The CDR3 contains 16 residues.

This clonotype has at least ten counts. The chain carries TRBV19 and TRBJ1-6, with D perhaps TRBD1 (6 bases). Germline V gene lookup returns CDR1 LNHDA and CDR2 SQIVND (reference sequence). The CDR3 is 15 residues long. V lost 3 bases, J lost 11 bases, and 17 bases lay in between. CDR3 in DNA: TGTGCCAGTAGTATTCGGGGGGCACGCGGTCCACCCCTCCACTTT. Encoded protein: CASSIRGARGPPLHF. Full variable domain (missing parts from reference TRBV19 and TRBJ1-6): DGGITQSPKYLFRKEGQNVTLSCEQNLNHDAMYWYRQDPGQGLRLIYYSQIVNDFQKGDIAEGYSVSREKKESFPLTVTSAQKNPTAFYLCASSIRGARGPPLHFGNGTRLTVT.

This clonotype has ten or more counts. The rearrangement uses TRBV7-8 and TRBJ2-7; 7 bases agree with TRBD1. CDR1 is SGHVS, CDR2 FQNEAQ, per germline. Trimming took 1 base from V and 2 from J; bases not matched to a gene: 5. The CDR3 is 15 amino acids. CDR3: CASSLGQGGTYEQYF. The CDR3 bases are TGTGCCAGCAGCTTAGGACAGGGTGGCACCTACGAGCAGTACTTC.

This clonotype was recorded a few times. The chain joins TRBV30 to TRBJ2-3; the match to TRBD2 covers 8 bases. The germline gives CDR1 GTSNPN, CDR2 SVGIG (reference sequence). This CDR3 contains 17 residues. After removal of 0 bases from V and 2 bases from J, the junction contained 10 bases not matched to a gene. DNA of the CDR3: TGTGCCTGGAGTGTACGCGGGGGGTTCTCCCTCACAGATACGCAGTATTTT. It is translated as CAWSVRGGFSLTDTQYF.

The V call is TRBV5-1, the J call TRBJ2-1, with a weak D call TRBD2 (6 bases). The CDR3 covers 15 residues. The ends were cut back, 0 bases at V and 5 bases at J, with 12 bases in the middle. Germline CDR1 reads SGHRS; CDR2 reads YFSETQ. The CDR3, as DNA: TGCGCCAGCAGCTTGGGGGCTAGCGCAGACAATGAGCAGTTCTTC. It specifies CASSLGASADNEQFF.

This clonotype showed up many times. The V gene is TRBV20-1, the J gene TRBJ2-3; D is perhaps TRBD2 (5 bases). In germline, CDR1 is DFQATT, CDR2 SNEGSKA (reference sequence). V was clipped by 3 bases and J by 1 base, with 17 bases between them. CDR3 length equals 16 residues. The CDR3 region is CSASGKASWGTDTQYF. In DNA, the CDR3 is TGCAGTGCTAGCGGGAAGGCCTCATGGGGCACAGATACGCAGTATTTT.

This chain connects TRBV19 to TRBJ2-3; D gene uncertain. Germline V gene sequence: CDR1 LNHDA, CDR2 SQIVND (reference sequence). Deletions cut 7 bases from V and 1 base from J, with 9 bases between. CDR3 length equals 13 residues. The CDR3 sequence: CASKGRGTDTQYF. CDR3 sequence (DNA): TGTGCCAGTAAAGGACGGGGCACAGATACGCAGTATTTT.

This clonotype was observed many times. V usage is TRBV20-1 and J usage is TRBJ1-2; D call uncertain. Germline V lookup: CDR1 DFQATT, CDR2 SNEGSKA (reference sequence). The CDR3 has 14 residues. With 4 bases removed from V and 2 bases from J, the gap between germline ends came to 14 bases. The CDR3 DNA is TGCAGTGCTAATAACGTGCTAGCGAACTATGGCTACACCTTC. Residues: CSANNVLANYGYTF.

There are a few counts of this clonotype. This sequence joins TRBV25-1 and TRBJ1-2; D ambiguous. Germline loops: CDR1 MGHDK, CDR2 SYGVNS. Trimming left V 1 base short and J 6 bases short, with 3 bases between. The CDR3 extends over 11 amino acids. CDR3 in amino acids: CASSEFNGYTF. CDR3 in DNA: TGTGCCAGCAGTGAATTTAATGGCTACACCTTC.

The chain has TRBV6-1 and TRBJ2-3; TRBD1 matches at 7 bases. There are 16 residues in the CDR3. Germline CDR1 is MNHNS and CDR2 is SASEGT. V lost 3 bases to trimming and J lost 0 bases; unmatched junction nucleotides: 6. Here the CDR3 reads CASSDWTGLSTDTQYF. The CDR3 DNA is TGTGCCAGCAGTGATTGGACAGGCTTAAGCACAGATACGCAGTATTTT.

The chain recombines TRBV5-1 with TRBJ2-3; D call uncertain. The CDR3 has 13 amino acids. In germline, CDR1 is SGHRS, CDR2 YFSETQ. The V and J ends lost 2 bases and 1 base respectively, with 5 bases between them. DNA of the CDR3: TGCGCCAGCAGCTTACCGGGCACAGATACGCAGTATTTT. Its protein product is CASSLPGTDTQYF.

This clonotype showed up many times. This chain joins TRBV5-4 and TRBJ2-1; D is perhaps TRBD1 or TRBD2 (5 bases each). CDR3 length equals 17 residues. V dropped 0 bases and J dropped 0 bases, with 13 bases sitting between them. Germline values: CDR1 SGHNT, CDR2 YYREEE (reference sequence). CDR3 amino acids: CASSLGPGPSSYNEQFF. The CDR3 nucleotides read TGTGCCAGCAGCTTGGGACCGGGACCGAGCTCCTACAATGAGCAGTTCTTC.

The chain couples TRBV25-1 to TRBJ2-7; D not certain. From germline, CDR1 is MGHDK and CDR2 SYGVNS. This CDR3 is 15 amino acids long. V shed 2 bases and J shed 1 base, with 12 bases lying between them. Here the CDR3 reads CASSEGGAGSYEQYF. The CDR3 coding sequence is TGTGCCAGCAGTGAAGGTGGAGCAGGATCCTACGAGCAGTACTTC.

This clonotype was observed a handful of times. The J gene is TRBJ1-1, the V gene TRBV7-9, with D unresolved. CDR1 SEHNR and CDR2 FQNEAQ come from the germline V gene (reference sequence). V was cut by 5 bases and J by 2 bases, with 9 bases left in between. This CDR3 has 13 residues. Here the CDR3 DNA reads TGTGCCAGCAGCGCGCAATTTAACACTGAAGCTTTCTTT. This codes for CASSAQFNTEAFF.

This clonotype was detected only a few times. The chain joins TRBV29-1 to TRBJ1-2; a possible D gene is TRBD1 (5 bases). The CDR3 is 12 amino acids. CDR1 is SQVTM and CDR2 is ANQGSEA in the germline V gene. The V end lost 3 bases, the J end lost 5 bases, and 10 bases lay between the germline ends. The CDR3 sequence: CSVEGQTYGYTF. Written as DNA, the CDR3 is TGCAGCGTTGAGGGGCAAACATATGGCTACACCTTC.

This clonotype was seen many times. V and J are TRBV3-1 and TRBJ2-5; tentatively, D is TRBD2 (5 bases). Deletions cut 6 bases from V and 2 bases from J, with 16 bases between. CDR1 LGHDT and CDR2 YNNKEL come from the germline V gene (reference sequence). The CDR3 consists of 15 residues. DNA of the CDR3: TGTGCCAGCAGTGAAACTAGGACGAGACAAGAGACCCAGTACTTC. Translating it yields CASSETRTRQETQYF.

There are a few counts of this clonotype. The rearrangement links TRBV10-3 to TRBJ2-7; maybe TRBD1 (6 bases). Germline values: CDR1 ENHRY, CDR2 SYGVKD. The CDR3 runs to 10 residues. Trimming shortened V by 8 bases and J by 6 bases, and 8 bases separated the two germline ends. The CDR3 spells CAIGQIEQYF. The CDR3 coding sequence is TGTGCCATCGGACAGATCGAGCAGTACTTC.

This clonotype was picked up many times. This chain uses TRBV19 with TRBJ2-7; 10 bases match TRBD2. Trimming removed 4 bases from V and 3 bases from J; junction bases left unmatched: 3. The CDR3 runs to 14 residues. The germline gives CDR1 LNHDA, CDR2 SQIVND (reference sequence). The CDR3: CASSSPSGSYEQYF. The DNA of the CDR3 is TGTGCCAGTAGTAGTCCTAGCGGGAGCTACGAGCAGTACTTC.

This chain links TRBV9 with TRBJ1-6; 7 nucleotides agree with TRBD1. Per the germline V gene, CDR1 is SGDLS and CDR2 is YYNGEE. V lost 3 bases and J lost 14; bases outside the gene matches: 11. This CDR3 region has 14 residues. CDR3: CASSARDRSGTLHF. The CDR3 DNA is TGTGCCAGCAGCGCCAGGGACAGATCGGGAACCCTCCACTTT.

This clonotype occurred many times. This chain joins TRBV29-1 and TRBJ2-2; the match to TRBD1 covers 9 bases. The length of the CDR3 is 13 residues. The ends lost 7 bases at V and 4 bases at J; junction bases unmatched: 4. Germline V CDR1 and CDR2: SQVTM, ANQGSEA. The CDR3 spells CSAGDRATGELFF. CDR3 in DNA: TGCAGCGCGGGGGACAGGGCCACCGGGGAGCTGTTTTTT.